This record covers a single T cell receptor (beta chain). The length of the CDR3 is 16 residues. V gave up 3 bases and J gave up 5 bases; unmatched junction bases: 3. CDR1 SGHAT and CDR2 FQNNGV come from the germline V gene. In assigning cohorts, the study relied on participant-reported clinical history. The record originates from a study of blood T cell repertoires in COVID-19. Turning to the study itself: The cDNA or gDNA used as material had been derived from T cells, B-cell-depleted T cells, or PBMCs.

Authors' data handling: Estimates of nucleated cell counts were drawn from the amplification of reference gene primers. The repertoire was sequenced with immunoSEQ multiplex PCR; TCRdb's copy has only in-frame clones and lacks some. Clone size and the V and J calls come from that table; the DNA yielded D and trimming. The sample has about 260,000 clones, approximately 79% seen once; the top ten hold approximately 4.5%. The chain uses TRBV11-2 and TRBJ2-2, with TRBD2 matching 13 bases. The sequence came from a man aged 30 to 39 with acute COVID-19. The sequencing sample was made of PBMCs or T cells enriched from blood (not recorded which). This CDR3 reads CASSFGLAGVTGELFF. The CDR3 DNA reads as TGTGCCAGCAGCTTTGGACTAGCGGGAGTAACCGGGGAGCTGTTTTTT.